Listed here is a single T cell receptor (beta chain). Its cognate antigen is unknown. Generated by immunoSEQ multiplex PCR, the TCRdb table keeps only in-frame clones and is missing some. The sample has about 86,000 clones, about 88% seen once. The sample comes from a study of T cell responses to AZD1222 COVID-19 vaccine. The wider study: Whether given at about 4 or about 12 weeks, second doses were pooled. Study-wide results and limits: Baseline serostatus was positive in only a handful of AZD1222 recipients.

The CDR3 has 15 amino acids. V dropped 2 bases and J dropped 1; count of bases not matched to a gene: 1. Germline CDR1 is SGHRS and CDR2 is YFSETQ. V and J are TRBV5-1 and TRBJ2-1; 9 nucleotides match TRBD1. Sample: peripheral blood, taken on day 0 of AZD1222 vaccination. The TCR originated in an adult in good health. The CDR3 region is CASSLQGASYNEQFF. For the CDR3, the DNA is TGCGCCAGCAGCTTACAGGGGGCTTCCTACAATGAGCAGTTCTTC.